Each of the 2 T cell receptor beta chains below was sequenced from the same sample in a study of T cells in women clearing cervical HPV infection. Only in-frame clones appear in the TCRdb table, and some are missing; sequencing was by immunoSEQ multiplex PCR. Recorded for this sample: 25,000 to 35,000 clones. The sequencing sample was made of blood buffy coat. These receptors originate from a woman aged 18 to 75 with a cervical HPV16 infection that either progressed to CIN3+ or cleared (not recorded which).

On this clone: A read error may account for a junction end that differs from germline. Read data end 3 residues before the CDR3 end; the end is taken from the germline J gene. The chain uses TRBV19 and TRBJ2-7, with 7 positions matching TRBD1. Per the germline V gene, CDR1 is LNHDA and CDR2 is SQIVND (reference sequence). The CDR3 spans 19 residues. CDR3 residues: CTSSHSRDSSQESSYEQYF. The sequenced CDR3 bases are TGTACCAGTAGCCACTCCCGGGACAGCAGCCAAGAGAGCTCCTACGAG.

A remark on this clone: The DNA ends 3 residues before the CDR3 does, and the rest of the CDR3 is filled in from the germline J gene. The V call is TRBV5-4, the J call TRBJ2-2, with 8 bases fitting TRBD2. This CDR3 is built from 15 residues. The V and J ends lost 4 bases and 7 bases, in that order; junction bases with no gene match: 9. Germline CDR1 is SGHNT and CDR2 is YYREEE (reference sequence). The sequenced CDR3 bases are TGTGCCAGCAGCCGCAATCCTAGCGGGTTCGGGGAG. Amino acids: CASSRNPSGFGE. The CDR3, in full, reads CASSRNPSGFGELFF.